These T cell receptor beta chains were read from a single sample in a study of T cell clones after liver transplantation. The repertoire was sequenced with immunoSEQ multiplex PCR; TCRdb's copy has only in-frame clones and lacks some. The sample holds tens of thousands of clones, over 80% seen once. The sequenced sample was CD4+ T cells from blood, obtained at the 22-month timepoint. The receptors were gathered from a human patient who received a liver transplant. Some T cells may have come from the graft donor. CDR3s include the opening cysteine and the closing phenylalanine or tryptophan. A D gene is named only where the DNA matches it firmly.

D: .; J: TRBJ1-1; V: TRBV7-9; CDR3: CASSQSGRNTEAFF
D: TRBD1; J: TRBJ2-7; V: TRBV5-1; CDR3: CASSFGDRETNEQYF
D: TRBD1; J: TRBJ2-3; V: TRBV28; CDR3: CASSSRGRTGDTDTQYF
D: TRBD2; J: TRBJ2-1; V: TRBV7-8; CDR3: CASSQTWTSLDEQFF
D: TRBD1; J: TRBJ1-2; V: TRBV7-9; CDR3: CASSSAAEGTGSYTF
D: .; J: TRBJ2-3; V: TRBV7-3; CDR3: CASSLGSGRSTDTQYF
D: .; J: TRBJ1-3; V: TRBV7-9; CDR3: CASSYTELRNTIYF
D: TRBD1; J: TRBJ1-2; V: TRBV9; CDR3: CASSVGQGLTNYGYTF
D: .; J: TRBJ2-7; V: TRBV7-6; CDR3: CASTQGVGGPVSSYEQYF
D: .; J: TRBJ1-1; V: TRBV7-2; CDR3: CASSSQRNTEAFF
D: TRBD2; J: TRBJ2-3; V: TRBV7-6; CDR3: CASSLTSGATDTQYF
D: TRBD2; J: TRBJ2-5; V: TRBV5-1; CDR3: CASSTGTTVTETQYF
D: .; J: TRBJ2-1; V: TRBV5-6; CDR3: CASSLTPTPYNEQFF
D: TRBD2; J: TRBJ2-2; V: TRBV18; CDR3: CASSPLGLAGYTGELFF
D: .; J: TRBJ1-1; V: TRBV12-5; CDR3: CASGPYGDTEAFF
D: .; J: TRBJ2-7; V: TRBV18; CDR3: CASSGSLLSYEQYF
D: .; J: TRBJ2-7; V: TRBV29-1; CDR3: CSVATWDEQYF
D: .; J: TRBJ2-2; V: TRBV2; CDR3: CASSETGQNTGELFF
D: TRBD1; J: TRBJ1-1; V: TRBV5-6; CDR3: CASDRGTGEAFF
D: TRBD2; J: TRBJ2-1; V: TRBV9; CDR3: CASSVAGGNEQFF
D: .; J: TRBJ2-2; V: TRBV2; CDR3: CASNLGGPNTGELFF
D: .; J: TRBJ1-1; V: TRBV5-1; CDR3: CASSLDTTNTEAFF
D: .; J: TRBJ2-7; V: TRBV5-1; CDR3: CASSLGQIYEQYF
D: .; J: TRBJ1-2; V: TRBV30; CDR3: CAWKRTDNYGYTF
D: .; J: TRBJ1-6; V: TRBV7-2; CDR3: CASSLAGPPLHF
D: TRBD1; J: TRBJ1-2; V: TRBV7-9; CDR3: CASSYPQTGGYGYTF
D: TRBD1; J: TRBJ1-2; V: TRBV7-6; CDR3: CASSRGTGYGYTF
D: TRBD1; J: TRBJ1-1; V: TRBV15; CDR3: CATSRSGQGNTEAFF
D: TRBD1; J: TRBJ1-5; V: TRBV18; CDR3: CASSPGTGLDQPQHF
D: .; J: TRBJ1-5; V: TRBV6-6; CDR3: CASSSRAGQPQHF
D: TRBD1; J: TRBJ2-1; V: TRBV7-8; CDR3: CASSSPRNHRGHEQFF
D: TRBD1; J: TRBJ2-1; V: TRBV10-1; CDR3: CADLGGTGKYNEQFF
D: .; J: TRBJ1-5; V: TRBV19; CDR3: CASSIGRGLSNQPQHF
D: .; J: TRBJ2-7; V: TRBV21-1; CDR3: CASSKGGLAGGPYYLSYEQYF
D: TRBD1; J: TRBJ1-4; V: TRBV5-6; CDR3: CASSLGLGQGANEKLFF
D: .; J: TRBJ2-7; V: TRBV5-1; CDR3: CASSLEMASMPYF
D: .; J: TRBJ2-6; V: TRBV14; CDR3: CASSQAGTGANVLTF
D: .; J: TRBJ1-2; V: TRBV15; CDR3: CATSGPTGIYGYTF
D: .; J: TRBJ2-1; V: TRBV9; CDR3: CASSVEGESYNEQFF
D: .; J: TRBJ2-6; V: TRBV12-5; CDR3: CASGLNPGQSRANVLTF
D: .; J: TRBJ1-5; V: TRBV27; CDR3: CASSLSSTYSNQPQHF
D: TRBD2; J: TRBJ2-5; V: TRBV19; CDR3: CASSISLAGLETQYF
D: .; J: TRBJ1-2; V: TRBV6-1; CDR3: CASNQDGNYGYTF
D: .; J: TRBJ2-3; V: TRBV19; CDR3: CASSMATATDTQYF
D: .; J: TRBJ2-5; V: TRBV7-2; CDR3: CASSLSAGSQETQYF
D: .; J: TRBJ2-2; V: TRBV9; CDR3: CASSVRDGELFF